This is a list of T cell receptor beta chains from one sample in a study of technical replicates of blood from a handful of donors. Method: immunoSEQ multiplex PCR; TCRdb's copy keeps in-frame clones and lacks some. The sample lists about 13,000 clones, about 85% seen once, with about 12% in the top ten. The material sequenced was PBMCs. The receptors derive from a human donor in good health. CDR3s include the opening cysteine and the closing phenylalanine or tryptophan. The order of the fields is clone size, CDR3 length, D gene, V gene, J gene, CDR3 DNA, CDR3 protein. The D gene is left open where the match is weak. Clone size is given for some rows only: seen once, a few or many times, or a class if the clone is expanded.

few	18	TRBD2	TRBV2	TRBJ2-3	TGTGCCAGCAGTGAATATGGAGCGGGAGGCCTAAAAGTCGTTACGCAGTATTTT	CASSEYGAGGLKVVTQYF
NA	12	NA	TRBV5-1	TRBJ1-1	TGCGCCAGCAGCCCGGCGGGGGCACGGGCTTTCTTT	CASSPAGARAFF
NA	12	NA	TRBV5-6	TRBJ2-7	TGTGCCAGCAGCCAGGACTACTACGAGCAGTACTTC	CASSQDYYEQYF
few	15	NA	TRBV29-1	TRBJ2-4	TGCAGCGTTGAAGTCAGGGCTCTAGCCAAAAACATTCAGTACTTC	CSVEVRALAKNIQYF
few	16	NA	TRBV7-9	TRBJ2-2	TGTGCCAGCAGCTTTCGGGGAGGACCCGACACCGGGGAGCTGTTTTTT	CASSFRGGPDTGELFF
NA	13	NA	TRBV27	TRBJ2-2	TGTGCCAGCAGTTTCACAGCGGCCGGGGAGCTGTTTTTT	CASSFTAAGELFF
NA	15	NA	TRBV19	TRBJ1-5	TGTGCCAGTACACAACAGGGTAATAGCAATCAGCCCCAGCATTTT	CASTQQGNSNQPQHF
NA	13	NA	TRBV12-5	TRBJ2-3	TGTGCTAGTGTCTATGAACTCACAGATACGCAGTATTTT	CASVYELTDTQYF
NA	14	TRBD1	TRBV28	TRBJ2-7	TGTGCCAGCAGTTTTACCGGACAGGTCTACGAGCAGTACTTC	CASSFTGQVYEQYF
once	16	TRBD2	TRBV5-6	TRBJ2-4	TGTGCCAGCAGCTTGTTCCACGGGGGACTAAAAAACATTCAGTACTTC	CASSLFHGGLKNIQYF
NA	16	TRBD1	TRBV19	TRBJ2-7	TGTGCCAGTCGTTCCATACAGGGGGCTAGTTCGTACGAGCAGTACTTC	CASRSIQGASSYEQYF
NA	15	NA	TRBV5-1	TRBJ1-5	TGCGCCAGCAGCTTGGCGGGACAACGCAATCAGCCCCAGCATTTT	CASSLAGQRNQPQHF
NA	15	NA	TRBV25-1	TRBJ2-1	TGTGCCAGCAGTTCGTTAGCGGACGCCTACAATGAGCAGTTCTTC	CASSSLADAYNEQFF
NA	13	TRBD1	TRBV28	TRBJ2-7	TGTGCCAGCAGTTTGACAGGGCTGTGGGAGCAGTACTTC	CASSLTGLWEQYF
NA	14	NA	TRBV7-2	TRBJ2-5	TGTGCCAGCAGGGTGGGAGTGGAGCAAGAGACCCAGTACTTC	CASRVGVEQETQYF
NA	16	TRBD2	TRBV27	TRBJ2-1	TGTGCCAGCAGTTTATTACCTAGCGGGACCCACAATGAGCAGTTCTTC	CASSLLPSGTHNEQFF
NA	16	TRBD2	TRBV6-5	TRBJ2-3	TGTGCCAGCAGTTATCTGGCGGGAGGCCCGGCGGGTACGCAGTATTTT	CASSYLAGGPAGTQYF
NA	14	NA	TRBV28	TRBJ1-5	TGTGCCAGCAGTTTAGGACAGCCCAATCAGCCCCAGCATTTT	CASSLGQPNQPQHF
NA	16	NA	TRBV5-4	TRBJ2-1	TGTGCCAGCACCATGGACATTGTAAAGACCTACAATGAGCAGTTCTTC	CASTMDIVKTYNEQFF
NA	16	TRBD1	TRBV7-9	TRBJ1-1	TGTGCCAGCAGCTTAGGGTTGGGACAGATAGATACTGAAGCTTTCTTT	CASSLGLGQIDTEAFF
NA	13	TRBD1	TRBV6-4	TRBJ1-1	TGTGCCAGCAGTGCACAGGGGGGCACTGAAGCTTTCTTT	CASSAQGGTEAFF
once	16	TRBD2	TRBV7-9	TRBJ2-2	TGTGCCAGCAGCCCTCCTACTAGCGGGAACACCGGGGAGCTGTTTTTT	CASSPPTSGNTGELFF
NA	15	TRBD2	TRBV14	TRBJ2-7	TGTGCCAGCAGCCAAGGGACTAGCGCTACCTACGAGCAGTACTTC	CASSQGTSATYEQYF
NA	11	NA	TRBV29-1	TRBJ1-2	TGCAGCGGACTCGAAAACTATGGCTACACCTTC	CSGLENYGYTF
NA	17	NA	TRBV27	TRBJ2-1	TGTGCCAGCAGTTTATCGAGTGACATACCTTCGTGGAATGAGCAGTTCTTC	CASSLSSDIPSWNEQFF
once	11	NA	TRBV7-2	TRBJ2-1	TGTGCCAGCAGCTTCTCAGGGACACAGTTCTTC	CASSFSGTQFF
NA	15	TRBD1	TRBV19	TRBJ2-7	TGTGCCAGTAGTCTCACCGGGACAGGTAGGACCGAGCAGTACTTC	CASSLTGTGRTEQYF
NA	18	TRBD1	TRBV29-1	TRBJ2-3	TGCAGCGTATCACTGTTGGGGACAGGGGGGTTGAGCACAGATACGCAGTATTTT	CSVSLLGTGGLSTDTQYF
NA	15	NA	TRBV19	TRBJ2-4	TGTGCCAGTAGTAGCCTCCGGGGGGCCAAAAACATTCAGTACTTC	CASSSLRGAKNIQYF
few	16	NA	TRBV19	TRBJ1-2	TGTGCCAGTACACCATACCCCCACGGGGGTAGCTATGGCTACACCTTC	CASTPYPHGGSYGYTF
NA	15	NA	TRBV5-1	TRBJ2-3	TGCGCCAGCAGCTTTGGCCCCAGTTTCACAGATACGCAGTATTTT	CASSFGPSFTDTQYF
NA	15	NA	TRBV27	TRBJ2-1	TGTGCCAGCAGTTTTGGAGGGGTGTACTACAATGAGCAGTTCTTC	CASSFGGVYYNEQFF
NA	14	NA	TRBV19	TRBJ1-1	TGTGCCAGTAGTATACCCAGGGTTGGCACTGAAGCTTTCTTT	CASSIPRVGTEAFF
NA	14	NA	TRBV5-4	TRBJ1-1	TGTGCCAGCAGCGTTGGACATGGCGACACTGAAGCTTTCTTT	CASSVGHGDTEAFF
NA	15	TRBD2	TRBV19	TRBJ2-1	TGTGCCAGTAGTATCCGGCGGGAGGGCCGAAATGAGCAGTTCTTC	CASSIRREGRNEQFF
few	15	NA	TRBV21-1	TRBJ2-7	TGTGCCAGCAGCAAACCCCGGGGGAGAGGTTGGGAGCAGTACTTC	CASSKPRGRGWEQYF
NA	12	NA	TRBV27	TRBJ2-1	TGTGCCAGCAGTTCGACTCGTCGGGAGCAGTTCTTC	CASSSTRREQFF
NA	18	TRBD1	TRBV5-1	TRBJ2-6	TGCGCCAGCAGCTTGGAAGGGACAGGGCTTACTGGGGCCAACGTCCTGACTTTC	CASSLEGTGLTGANVLTF
NA	15	TRBD2	TRBV27	TRBJ2-7	TGTGCCAGCCGAATTGGAAGCGGGAGCTCCTACGAGCAGTACTTC	CASRIGSGSSYEQYF
once	15	NA	TRBV28	TRBJ2-5	TGTGCCAGCAGCCCGAGTTGGGGAGGACAAGAGACCCAGTACTTC	CASSPSWGGQETQYF
NA	16	TRBD1	TRBV7-2	TRBJ2-7	TGTGCCAGCAGCTTACAGTGGGACAGTCCGGCGGGCGAGCAGTACTTC	CASSLQWDSPAGEQYF
NA	13	NA	TRBV5-1	TRBJ1-2	TGCGCCAGCAGCTTACAGGGTGACTATGGCTACACCTTC	CASSLQGDYGYTF
NA	16	TRBD2	TRBV10-3	TRBJ2-2	TGTGCCATCAGCCGACTAGCGGCAGCGAACACCGGGGAGCTGTTTTTT	CAISRLAAANTGELFF
NA	16	TRBD2	TRBV6-1	TRBJ2-1	TGTGCCAGCAGTGAGTGGAGCGGGAGGGCGACAGGTGAGCAGTTCTTC	CASSEWSGRATGEQFF
NA	12	NA	TRBV7-3	TRBJ2-1	TGTGCCAGCAGAGGTCGGAGTAATGAGCAGTTCTTC	CASRGRSNEQFF